What follows describes a single T cell receptor beta chain. Its matching antigen is unknown. Germline V lookup: CDR1 PRHDT, CDR2 FYEKMQ (reference sequence). The CDR3 spans 16 residues. V dropped 5 bases and J dropped 3 bases, with 17 bases sitting between them. This sample was taken from a study of OX40 agonist ivuxolimab in advanced cancers. About the study: Prior checkpoint blockade (anti-PD-1, anti-PD-L1 or anti-CTLA-4) was permitted; about 40% had it.

Notes on the study in general: Doses of 0.1 to 3.0 mg/kg were accompanied by clonal expansion of CD4+ and CD8+ blood T cells by week 6.

Some clones are missing from TCRdb's copy, which holds only in-frame ones; the method was immunoSEQ multiplex PCR. The sample has 73,000 or so clones; more than 85% are singletons. The material sequenced was CD4+ or CD8+ T cells sorted from blood, taken in a trial of the OX40 agonist ivuxolimab. V and J are TRBV13 and TRBJ1-3; no firm D call. The TCR sequence derives from an adult with an advanced solid tumor such as melanoma, head and neck, liver or kidney cancer. The CDR3 region has the DNA TGTGCCAGCAGCCCTACGCCCCGGGGTCATGGAAACACCATATATTTT. Its translation: CASSPTPRGHGNTIYF.